This T cell receptor (beta chain) is drawn from a study of post-analysis software for immune sequencing data. About the research overall: Clinical courses comprised relapsing-remitting, secondary progressive and progressive-relapsing multiple sclerosis. Findings and limits, study-wide: Roughly five TRBV segments appeared more often in patients than in controls, and TRBV5-6, TRBV5-1 and TRBV20-1 were among these. In multiple sclerosis, normalized Chao1 diversity was significantly below that of controls.

CDR1 is SGHTA and CDR2 is FQGTGA in the germline V gene. The CDR3 is 13 amino acids. Trimming shortened V by 4 bases and J by 6 bases, and 12 bases separated the two germline ends. This clonotype was recorded once. The antigen is unknown. TCR beta cDNA libraries included unique molecular identifiers. There were roughly 0.85 to 11 million T cells, and about half a million cDNA molecules came from them. TCRdb independently ran MiXCR on the PCR reads; one entry per CDR3 protein. The sample consists of hundreds of thousands of distinct CDR3 sequences, around 53% of them appearing once. This clonotype was obtained from a girl aged 10 to 17 with multiple sclerosis. The genes are TRBV7-3 and TRBJ1-2, with a possible D match to TRBD1 (6 bases). The source material was blood. CDR3 sequence: CASSSGQNDGYTF. The DNA for the CDR3 is TGTGCCAGCAGCTCTGGACAGAACGATGGCTACACCTTC.